This T cell receptor beta chain was sequenced in a study of shared clonotypes between healthy human individuals. With 7 bases clipped from V and 3 bases from J, the junction kept 12 bases outside the gene matches. Germline V gene lookup returns CDR1 SGHRS and CDR2 YFSETQ. The CDR3 is made up of 15 amino acids. As processed by the authors: ImmunoSEQ supplied junction-only sequences lacking quality scores, so filtering was different. Sequenced by immunoSEQ multiplex PCR; TCRdb stores in-frame clones only, minus some. V, J and clone size derive from that table, while D and trimming were established from the DNA sequence. The sample lists hundreds of thousands of clones; 90% to 97% were seen once. Study results and caveats: Shared across a few donors were around 5% of the naive CD4 clonotypes.

Comment on this clone: No antigen is known for it.

HIV-negative, healthy adults without recent acute infections or vaccinations were the donors. V and J are TRBV5-1 and TRBJ2-7; 8 nucleotides line up with TRBD2. The sequence derives from a woman younger than 45 in good health. Specimen: naive CD4+ T cells sorted from blood. The subset denotes: CD45RA+ positively selected. CDR3 in DNA: TGCGCCAGCTCGGGGGGGGAACCCCCCCTCTACGAGCAGTACTTC. Its translation: CASSGGEPPLYEQYF.